These 32 T cell receptor beta chains originate from one sample sequenced in a study of blood T cell repertoires in COVID-19. Generated by immunoSEQ multiplex PCR, the TCRdb table keeps only in-frame clones and is missing some. The sample holds over 45,000 clones, approximately 87% seen once. Sequenced sample: peripheral blood. The receptors here all came from a human donor in a cohort sampled during active COVID-19.

In this sample, this clone turned up once. The chain is built from TRBV19 and TRBJ2-7; the match to TRBD1 covers 7 bases. This CDR3 contains 13 residues. V trimming: 4 bases; J trimming: 6 bases; junction bases outside the gene matches: 6. Germline CDR1 reads LNHDA; CDR2 reads SQIVND (reference sequence). The CDR3 sequence: CASSTPTGSEQYF. CDR3 nucleotides: TGTGCCAGTAGTACCCCGACAGGGAGCGAGCAGTACTTC.

The chain employs TRBV19 and TRBJ1-5, with D hard to call. The CDR3 length is 12 residues. Germline V gives CDR1 LNHDA, CDR2 SQIVND (reference sequence). Trimming cost V 5 bases and J 0 bases, with 2 bases left between them. CDR3 loop: CASSYSNQPQHF. As DNA, the CDR3 is TGTGCCAGTAGTTATAGCAATCAGCCCCAGCATTTT.

The V gene is TRBV18, the J gene TRBJ2-6; D gene uncertain. V was pared by 1 base and J by 0 bases, with 16 bases between. CDR3 length: 19 amino acids. The germline gives CDR1 KGHSH, CDR2 LQKENI. As DNA, the CDR3 is TGTGCCAGCTCACCACTACTTTCCGGTCCCATCTCTGGGGCCAACGTCCTGACTTTC. Translating gives CASSPLLSGPISGANVLTF.

This chain uses TRBV9 with TRBJ1-5; the D gene is possibly TRBD1 (5 bases). Germline values: CDR1 SGDLS, CDR2 YYNGEE. Trimming took 0 bases from V and 0 from J, leaving 16 bases between them. The length of the CDR3 is 18 residues. CDR3 sequence: CASSVVSGYQYSNQPQHF. The CDR3 nucleotides are TGTGCCAGCAGCGTAGTGTCAGGGTACCAATATAGCAATCAGCCCCAGCATTTT. Supplemented by reference TRBV9 and TRBJ1-5, the full variable domain reads DSGVTQTPKHLITATGQRVTLRCSPRSGDLSVYWYQQSLDQGLQFLIQYYNGEERAKGNILERFSAQQFPDLHSELNLSSLELGDSALYFCASSVVSGYQYSNQPQHFGDGTRLSIL.

The CDR3 nucleotides are TGTGCCAGTAGTATAGTTCCGGGGGCAACTAATGAAAAACTGTTTTTT. Protein: CASSIVPGATNEKLFF. This chain links TRBV19 with TRBJ1-4, with D tentatively TRBD1 (5 bases). Trimming stripped 1 base from V and 0 bases from J, with 9 bases between. The CDR3 is 16 amino acids. Germline V gives CDR1 LNHDA, CDR2 SQIVND (reference sequence).

The rearrangement links TRBV27 to TRBJ2-6; a possible D gene is TRBD2 (6 bases). The CDR3 is 16 residues long. The V end lost 2 bases, the J end lost 4 bases, and 12 bases lay between the germline ends. Germline V gene lookup returns CDR1 MNHEY and CDR2 SMNVEV (reference sequence). This CDR3 is CASSLLAGTGANVLTF. In DNA, the CDR3 is TGTGCCAGCAGTTTACTGGCGGGAACCGGGGCCAACGTCCTGACTTTC.

As DNA, the CDR3 is TGCGCCAGCAGCCTACCCGGGACAGGGTCGAGCGAGCAGTACTTC. Residues: CASSLPGTGSSEQYF. The V gene is TRBV5-1, the J gene TRBJ2-7; 9 nucleotides agree with TRBD1. The CDR3 has 15 amino acids. V lost 4 bases to trimming and J lost 6 bases; unmatched junction nucleotides: 11. From germline, CDR1 is SGHRS and CDR2 YFSETQ. The whole variable domain, remainder taken from reference TRBV5-1 and TRBJ2-7, is KAGVTQTPRYLIKTRGQQVTLSCSPISGHRSVSWYQQTPGQGLQFLFEYFSETQRNKGNFPGRFSGRQFSNSRSEMNVSTLELGDSALYLCASSLPGTGSSEQYFGPGTRLTVT.

The rearrangement joins TRBV4-3 to TRBJ1-4; D unclear. The CDR3 consists of 15 residues. Germline V gene lookup returns CDR1 LGHNA and CDR2 YSLEER. Trimming shortened V by 1 base and J by 5 bases, and 11 bases separated the two germline ends. The chain's CDR3 is CASSQATNGNEKLFF. The CDR3 coding sequence is TGCGCCAGCAGCCAAGCTACTAACGGCAATGAAAAACTGTTTTTT.

The chain combines TRBV5-1 with TRBJ1-1, with TRBD1 identical over 7 bases. After removal of 4 bases from V and 0 bases from J, the junction contained 15 bases not matched to a gene. Germline lookup yields CDR1 SGHRS and CDR2 YFSETQ. CDR3 length equals 18 residues. The CDR3 sequence: CASSNLDRLELLNTEAFF. The CDR3 region has the DNA TGCGCCAGCAGCAACCTGGACAGGCTTGAGCTTTTGAACACTGAAGCTTTCTTT.

V usage is TRBV12-3 or TRBV12-4 and J usage is TRBJ1-1; D is unresolved. The CDR3 is 9 amino acids. Deletions cut 8 bases from V and 11 bases from J, with 9 bases between. The CDR3 DNA reads as TGTGCCAGCGCCCCGGGGGCTTTCTTT. It codes for CASAPGAFF.

This clone was counted once. This chain connects TRBV2 to TRBJ2-7; D might be TRBD2 (5 bases). Between the trimmed V and J ends, which lost 3 bases and 3 bases, there was a span of 6 bases. The CDR3 extends over 12 amino acids. CDR1 and CDR2 (germline): SNHLY, FYNNEI. DNA for the CDR3: TGTGCCAGCAGTGAGGGGAGCTACGAGCAGTACTTC. It is translated as CASSEGSYEQYF.

V usage is TRBV28 and J usage is TRBJ1-1; D uncertain. The CDR3 has 14 amino acids. Germline CDR1 MDHEN, CDR2 SYDVKM. V lost 3 bases and J lost 0, with 8 bases in between. CDR3 amino acids: CASSFAGLNTEAFF. CDR3 bases: TGTGCCAGCAGTTTTGCAGGATTGAACACTGAAGCTTTCTTT.

J is TRBJ1-4 and V is TRBV5-1, with 7 nucleotides matching TRBD1. The V gene's germline CDR1 is SGHRS and CDR2 YFSETQ. V shed 2 bases, J shed 8 bases, and the junction held 15 bases outside the gene matches. CDR3 size: 17 residues. As DNA, the CDR3 is TGCGCCAGCAGCTTCGGGAGACAGGGTGGTCATATGGAAAAACTGTTTTTT. It is translated as CASSFGRQGGHMEKLFF.

The chain employs TRBV18 and TRBJ1-3; 9 bases map to TRBD1. Germline V gene sequence: CDR1 KGHSH, CDR2 LQKENI. V lost 5 bases to trimming and J lost 4 bases; unmatched junction nucleotides: 12. The CDR3 is 17 amino acids. The CDR3 loop reads CASSTSQQGATGNTIYF. As DNA, the CDR3 is TGTGCCAGCTCAACTTCTCAACAGGGGGCGACAGGAAACACCATATATTTT. The variable domain in full, with the rest retrieved from reference TRBV18 and TRBJ1-3, is NAGVMQNPRHLVRRRGQEARLRCSPMKGHSHVYWYRQLPEEGLKFMVYLQKENIIDESGMPKERFSAEFPKEGPSILRIQQVVRGDSAAYFCASSTSQQGATGNTIYFGEGSWLTVV.

This sequence joins TRBV7-9 and TRBJ1-1; D is possibly TRBD1 (5 bases). The germline V gene encodes CDR1 SEHNR and CDR2 FQNEAQ (reference sequence). This CDR3 region has 13 residues. Trimming removed 2 bases from V and 5 bases from J, with 9 bases in between. CDR3 sequence: CASSLFGGTEAFF. The CDR3 bases are TGTGCCAGCAGCTTATTCGGGGGAACTGAAGCTTTCTTT.

V usage is TRBV3-1 (or the pseudogene TRBV3-2) and J usage is TRBJ1-2; D uncertain. CDR3 length: 13 residues. Germline loops: CDR1 LGHDT, CDR2 YNNKEL (reference sequence). V was pared by 7 bases and J by 4 bases, with 13 bases between. DNA for the CDR3: TGTGCCAGCAATCCCGGAACAGCCTATGGCTACACCTTC. This codes for CASNPGTAYGYTF.

The V gene is TRBV6-5, the J gene TRBJ2-1; the match to TRBD1 covers 9 bases. This CDR3 comprises 15 residues. J gave up 7 bases and V 7 bases, and 11 bases lay outside the gene matches. CDR1 is MNHEY, CDR2 SVGAGI, per germline. In DNA, the CDR3 is TGTGCCAGCACCCCGGGACAGGGAAGGAGGAATGAGCAGTTCTTC. Protein sequence: CASTPGQGRRNEQFF.

This chain uses TRBV28 with TRBJ1-3, with 9 bases lining up with TRBD1. Germline V gives CDR1 MDHEN, CDR2 SYDVKM. With V trimmed by 6 bases and J by 4 bases, 1 base remained unmatched. CDR3 length: 13 residues. The CDR3 nucleotides are TGTGCCAGCAGGGGGACAGGGGGAAACACCATATATTTT. Translating gives CASRGTGGNTIYF.

The chain has TRBV28 and TRBJ2-7, with TRBD1 matching over 7 bases. The V and J ends lost 3 bases and 1 base, in that order; junction bases with no gene match: 12. This CDR3 region has 17 residues. CDR1 MDHEN and CDR2 SYDVKM come from the germline V gene. This CDR3 reads CASSFPLRQGESYEQYF. The CDR3 coding sequence is TGTGCCAGCAGTTTTCCCCTCCGACAGGGAGAATCCTACGAGCAGTACTTC.

This clone was picked up a small number of times. The chain combines TRBV7-9 with TRBJ1-4; TRBD1 is a possible D gene (5 bases). Deletions cut 6 bases from V and 8 bases from J, with 10 bases between. Germline lookup yields CDR1 SEHNR and CDR2 FQNEAQ (reference sequence). The CDR3 has 12 amino acids. In DNA form, the CDR3 reads TGTGCCAGCAGAGCTTGGGGCGAAAAACTGTTTTTT. This gives the protein CASRAWGEKLFF.

The chain carries TRBV28 and TRBJ1-2; TRBD1 agrees at 9 bases. The CDR3 loop spans 14 amino acids. CDR1 is MDHEN, CDR2 SYDVKM, per germline. V was clipped by 9 bases and J by 3 bases; unmatched bases: 8. The CDR3 bases are TGTGCCAGTGCACTAGGACAGGGGCACTATGGCTACACCTTC. This translates into CASALGQGHYGYTF.

The J gene is TRBJ2-7, the V gene TRBV27, with D perhaps matching TRBD1 (5 bases). Trimming pared 4 bases from V and 0 bases from J, leaving 22 bases between. CDR3 length equals 18 residues. The germline CDR1 and CDR2 sequences are MNHEY and SMNVEV (reference sequence). The CDR3 bases are TGTGCCAGCAGTTCCTATCCCCCCCGAGACAGCAGCTCCTACGAGCAGTACTTC. Encoded protein: CASSSYPPRDSSSYEQYF.

The chain uses TRBV19 and TRBJ1-2; 12 bases agree with TRBD1. V lost 7 bases, J lost 3 bases, and 9 bases stayed unmatched. The CDR3 is 16 residues long. Germline V gene sequence: CDR1 LNHDA, CDR2 SQIVND (reference sequence). CDR3 bases: TGTGCCAGTATCCGGGACAGGGGGCGCACTGACTATGGCTACACCTTC. Amino acid sequence: CASIRDRGRTDYGYTF.

This chain links TRBV5-1 with TRBJ2-7; maybe TRBD2 (6 bases). Germline V CDR1 and CDR2: SGHRS, YFSETQ. The V gene lost 4 bases and the J gene lost 5 bases, with 16 bases spanning the gap. The CDR3 extends over 14 amino acids. This CDR3 reads CASSVAGGAHEQYF. The CDR3 DNA sequence: TGCGCCAGCAGCGTCGCCGGGGGAGCCCACGAGCAGTACTTC.

This rearrangement joins TRBV10-3 to TRBJ1-4; 8 positions agree with TRBD1. Trimming at V came to 0 bases and at J to 5 bases, leaving 5 bases not matched to a gene. The CDR3 extends over 16 amino acids. Germline assignment: CDR1 ENHRY and CDR2 SYGVKD. Here the CDR3 DNA reads TGTGCCATCAGTGAGTCGACAGGGGCCTTAAATGAAAAACTGTTTTTT. Its protein is CAISESTGALNEKLFF.

The V call is TRBV28, the J call TRBJ1-6; 7 bases fit TRBD1. The CDR3 length is 13 residues. V lost 6 bases, J lost 7 bases, and 3 bases stayed unmatched. Germline V gene lookup returns CDR1 MDHEN and CDR2 SYDVKM. Here the CDR3 DNA reads TGTGCCAGCAGACAGGGGTGGAATTCACCCCTCCACTTT. Its translation: CASRQGWNSPLHF.

This clone was observed a few times. The J gene is TRBJ1-1, the V gene TRBV30; D remains ambiguous. Deletions cut 4 bases from V and 10 bases from J, with 13 bases between. In germline, CDR1 is GTSNPN, CDR2 SVGIG (reference sequence). The CDR3 runs to 11 residues. This CDR3 is CAWTEGAGAFF. The CDR3, as DNA: TGTGCCTGGACGGAAGGCGCGGGAGCTTTCTTT.

The V and J genes are TRBV7-2 and TRBJ2-7; TRBD2 matches 9 bases. V trimming: 1 base; J trimming: 6 bases; junction bases outside the gene matches: 7. The CDR3 covers 15 residues. Germline V gives CDR1 SGHTA, CDR2 FQGNSA. CDR3 loop: CASSLVLAGALEQYF. The CDR3 DNA is TGTGCCAGCAGCTTAGTTTTAGCGGGGGCTCTCGAGCAGTACTTC.

The rearrangement uses TRBV9 and TRBJ2-1, with 10 nucleotides matching TRBD2. Germline assignment: CDR1 SGDLS and CDR2 YYNGEE. The CDR3 spans 16 residues. The V gene end was trimmed by 4 bases and the J gene end by 5 bases; junction bases not matched to a gene: 9. The chain's CDR3 is CASSTQAGGPNNEQFF. The DNA of the CDR3 is TGTGCCAGCAGCACTCAAGCGGGGGGGCCTAACAATGAGCAGTTCTTC.

V gene TRBV9 combines with J gene TRBJ2-7; TRBD2 aligns across 8 bases. CDR3 size: 13 residues. Germline V CDR1 and CDR2: SGDLS, YYNGEE. V was clipped by 5 bases and J by 9 bases; unmatched bases: 10. The CDR3 reads CASRASGGERQYF. The CDR3 DNA sequence: TGTGCCAGCAGAGCCTCCGGGGGGGAAAGGCAGTACTTC.

The V gene is TRBV4-1, the J gene TRBJ1-5, with 9 bases lining up with TRBD1. CDR1 is MGHRA, CDR2 YSYEKL, per germline. The CDR3 length is 16 residues. With 4 bases clipped from V and 2 bases from J, the junction kept 6 bases outside the gene matches. The CDR3 loop is CASSPIQGAGNQPQHF. CDR3 bases: TGCGCCAGCAGCCCGATACAGGGGGCAGGCAATCAGCCCCAGCATTTT.

The chain combines TRBV27 with TRBJ2-7; perhaps TRBD2 as D (5 bases). V lost 4 bases to trimming and J lost 2 bases, with 12 bases between them. From germline, CDR1 is MNHEY and CDR2 SMNVEV (reference sequence). The CDR3 spans 14 residues. The CDR3 DNA reads TGTGCCAGCAGTTCCGGGGTCGGCCCCTACGAGCAGTACTTC. Translating gives CASSSGVGPYEQYF.